Following are 24 T cell receptor beta chains from one sample sequenced in a study of shared clonotypes between healthy human individuals. Sequencing used immunoSEQ multiplex PCR; TCRdb keeps in-frame clones, though not all of them. The sample consists of about 490,000 clones, 76% of them appearing once. Sequenced: PBMCs. The receptor source for this set is a woman in her 40s in good health. Some clones in this sample may be carry-over from other donors' samples.

The V call is TRBV2, the J call TRBJ2-1; TRBD1 aligns across 7 bases. The CDR3 loop spans 14 amino acids. The V segment lost 6 bases and the J segment 6 bases; nucleotides outside the gene matches: 8. The germline V gene has CDR1 SNHLY and CDR2 FYNNEI. CDR3 DNA sequence: TGTGCCAGCAGCGACAGGGTGGGTTTCAATGAGCAGTTCTTC. Its protein is CASSDRVGFNEQFF.

J is TRBJ1-4 and V is TRBV12-5; 9 bases map to TRBD1. The CDR3 has 15 residues. V dropped 4 bases and J dropped 7; count of bases not matched to a gene: 7. CDR1 is LGHNT and CDR2 is FRNRAP in the germline V gene. Written as DNA, the CDR3 is TGTGCTAGTGGTTCCGGGACAGGGATGATTGAAAAACTGTTTTTT. Residues: CASGSGTGMIEKLFF.

The chain employs TRBV5-4 and TRBJ2-7, with 8 bases aligning to TRBD1. Trimming removed 0 bases from V and 4 bases from J; junction bases left unmatched: 6. CDR3 length: 15 residues. Germline CDR1 is SGHNT and CDR2 is YYREEE (reference sequence). In nucleotides, the CDR3 is TGTGCCAGCAGCTTGGAGACAGGGGAACTTTACGAGCAGTACTTC. Protein: CASSLETGELYEQYF. The entire variable domain, with the rest obtained from reference TRBV5-4 and TRBJ2-7, is as follows: ETGVTQSPTHLIKTRGQQVTLRCSSQSGHNTVSWYQQALGQGPQFIFQYYREEENGRGNFPPRFSGLQFPNYSSELNVNALELDDSALYLCASSLETGELYEQYFGPGTRLTVT.

CDR3 bases: TGTGCCAGCAGGCCTCCGGGGGACCCTACAGATACGCAGTATTTT. Its protein is CASRPPGDPTDTQYF. J is TRBJ2-3 and V is TRBV6-1; tentatively, D is TRBD2 (6 bases). CDR1 and CDR2 (germline): MNHNS, SASEGT. The CDR3 has 15 amino acids. V lost 6 bases to trimming and J lost 3 bases, with 16 bases between them.

V gene TRBV7-2 combines with J gene TRBJ2-7, with TRBD2 matching over 11 bases. Trimming removed 5 bases from V and 3 bases from J; junction bases left unmatched: 15. The CDR3 is 18 residues long. CDR1 SGHTA and CDR2 FQGNSA come from the germline V gene. DNA of the CDR3: TGTGCCAGCAGCGAAATGACTAGCGGGGACGTTATATTCTACGAGCAGTACTTC. It specifies CASSEMTSGDVIFYEQYF.

The V gene is TRBV2, the J gene TRBJ1-2; D ambiguous. The CDR3 extends over 12 amino acids. The germline V gene has CDR1 SNHLY and CDR2 FYNNEI. As DNA, the CDR3 is TGTGTCTGTAGGGAAGTGATCGGAAGCTACACCTTC. Its translation is CVCREVIGSYTF.

The V and J genes are TRBV25-1 and TRBJ2-7, with no clear D. CDR3 length: 11 amino acids. Germline loops: CDR1 MGHDK, CDR2 SYGVNS. The germline V and J ends were trimmed by 2 bases and 12 bases, with 11 bases remaining between them. The CDR3 DNA follows: TGTGCCAGCAGTGAAGGACCGTGCGTGTACTTC. Its translation: CASSEGPCVYF.

This sequence joins TRBV10-2 and TRBJ2-5; 7 nucleotides align to TRBD1. From germline, CDR1 is WSHSY and CDR2 SAAADI. This CDR3 contains 11 residues. After removal of 6 bases from V and 5 bases from J, the junction contained 0 bases not matched to a gene. The CDR3, as DNA: TGCGCCAGCAGGACAGGGGAGACCCAGTACTTC. As protein: CASRTGETQYF.

The V call is TRBV27, the J call TRBJ2-2; tentatively, D is TRBD1 (5 bases). Trimming took 7 bases from V and 1 from J, leaving 13 bases between them. The CDR3 is made up of 15 amino acids. In germline, CDR1 is MNHEY, CDR2 SMNVEV (reference sequence). The CDR3 nucleotides read TGTGCCAGCACGAAGCAGCAGGGGAACACCGGGGAGCTGTTTTTT. Translated: CASTKQQGNTGELFF.

The chain has TRBV19 and TRBJ1-4, with 7 nucleotides matching TRBD1. The germline CDR1 and CDR2 sequences are LNHDA and SQIVND (reference sequence). J gave up 4 bases and V 6 bases, and 17 bases lay outside the gene matches. The CDR3 contains 18 residues. This chain's CDR3 is CASRVAGQEPRDNEKLFF. DNA for the CDR3: TGTGCCAGTAGGGTTGCCGGACAGGAGCCTCGGGATAATGAAAAACTGTTTTTT. Complete variable domain (other parts from reference TRBV19 and TRBJ1-4): DGGITQSPKYLFRKEGQNVTLSCEQNLNHDAMYWYRQDPGQGLRLIYYSQIVNDFQKGDIAEGYSVSREKKESFPLTVTSAQKNPTAFYLCASRVAGQEPRDNEKLFFGSGTQLSVL.

The CDR3 DNA reads TGTGCCAGCATCTCGACTAGCGGCGAAGATACGCAGTATTTT. This encodes CASISTSGEDTQYF. The chain combines TRBV2 with TRBJ2-3; 9 bases map to TRBD2. Germline trimming cut 7 bases from V and 5 bases from J; bases unmatched to any gene: 7. The CDR3 is made up of 14 amino acids. Germline CDR1 is SNHLY and CDR2 is FYNNEI.

This sequence joins TRBV10-2 and TRBJ2-5; D is perhaps TRBD2 (6 bases). The ends were cut back, 4 bases at V and 5 bases at J, with 14 bases in the middle. The CDR3 length is 14 residues. The germline V gene has CDR1 WSHSY and CDR2 SAAADI. CDR3 nucleotides: TGCGCCAGCAGTGTAGGACTTGCGGGGGAGACCCAGTACTTC. Translating gives CASSVGLAGETQYF.

This clone has a single count. The rearrangement links TRBV2 to TRBJ2-7; 7 positions match TRBD2. Trimming cost V 3 bases and J 0 bases; bases outside gene matches: 2. This CDR3 comprises 14 residues. Germline V gene sequence: CDR1 SNHLY, CDR2 FYNNEI. CDR3 protein: CASSDGGSSYEQYF. In nucleotides, the CDR3 is TGTGCCAGCAGTGACGGCGGGAGCTCCTACGAGCAGTACTTC.

The rearrangement joins TRBV5-1 to TRBJ1-3, with TRBD1 matching 8 bases. J was trimmed by 4 bases and V by 0 bases; bases with no gene match: 3. The V gene's germline CDR1 is SGHRS and CDR2 YFSETQ. This CDR3 is built from 15 residues. CDR3 region: CASSLGTGTGNTIYF. The CDR3 DNA reads TGCGCCAGCAGCTTGGGGACAGGGACAGGAAACACCATATATTTT.

The chain recombines TRBV30 with TRBJ2-1; 8 bases match TRBD2. Per the germline V gene, CDR1 is GTSNPN and CDR2 is SVGIG (reference sequence). This CDR3 is 11 amino acids long. After removal of 5 bases from V and 7 bases from J, the junction contained 1 base not matched to a gene. As DNA, the CDR3 is TGTGCCTGGGGACTAGCTAATGAGCAGTTCTTC. It codes for CAWGLANEQFF.

The chain employs TRBV6-1 and TRBJ2-7; D unclear. Germline V gene lookup returns CDR1 MNHNS and CDR2 SASEGT. This CDR3 is 12 amino acids long. Between the trimmed V and J ends, which lost 7 bases and 0 bases, there was a span of 7 bases. DNA for the CDR3: TGTGCCAGCAAGAGTGGCTCCTACGAGCAGTACTTC. Encoded protein: CASKSGSYEQYF.

A few counts support this clone. V and J are TRBV4-2 and TRBJ1-6; 7 bases agree with TRBD1. Trimming cost V 0 bases and J 7 bases; bases outside gene matches: 3. The CDR3 runs to 15 residues. The germline V gene encodes CDR1 LGHNA and CDR2 YNFKEQ. The CDR3 nucleotides read TGTGCCAGCAGCCAAGATGGGACAGAAAATTCACCCCTCCACTTT. This translates into CASSQDGTENSPLHF.

The chain carries TRBV5-4 and TRBJ2-2; 7 nucleotides align to TRBD2. The CDR3 consists of 17 residues. The junction had 9 bases not matched to a gene; V was cut back by 4 bases and J by 0 bases. Per the germline V gene, CDR1 is SGHNT and CDR2 is YYREEE (reference sequence). The CDR3 sequence: CASSPGGTSANTGELFF. CDR3 bases: TGTGCCAGCAGCCCTGGGGGTACTAGCGCGAACACCGGGGAGCTGTTTTTT.

This chain links TRBV2 with TRBJ2-5; D is unresolved. The V and J ends lost 1 base and 9 bases respectively, with 3 bases between them. CDR3 length equals 10 residues. Germline CDR1 is SNHLY and CDR2 is FYNNEI. The CDR3 region has the DNA TGTGCCAGCAGTGAAGGGCCCCAGTACTTC. This codes for CASSEGPQYF.

This clone was counted at least ten times. The rearrangement links TRBV7-3 to TRBJ1-1, with D tentatively TRBD1 (5 bases). The CDR3 covers 14 residues. The V gene lost 2 bases and the J gene lost 1 base, with 8 bases spanning the gap. Germline-derived CDR1 and CDR2 are SGHTA and FQGTGA. The CDR3 DNA sequence: TGTGCCAGCAGCTTAGGGGGGAAGAACACTGAAGCTTTCTTT. Protein: CASSLGGKNTEAFF. The full variable domain, in which reference TRBV7-3 and TRBJ1-1 provide the parts outside the CDR3, is GAGVSQTPSNKVTEKGKYVELRCDPISGHTALYWYRQSLGQGPEFLIYFQGTGAADDSGLPNDRFFAVRPEGSVSTLKIQRTERGDSAVYLCASSLGGKNTEAFFGQGTRLTVV.

This clone has only one observation. The rearrangement joins TRBV28 to TRBJ2-1; D unresolved. The CDR3 loop spans 12 amino acids. Trimming took off 1 base at V and 6 bases at J, with 4 bases between the two ends. Germline CDR1 MDHEN, CDR2 SYDVKM. For the CDR3, the DNA is TGTGCCAGCAGTTTATTGGTCAATGAGCAGTTCTTC. Translating it yields CASSLLVNEQFF.

This clone was detected once. The rearrangement links TRBV2 to TRBJ2-5; 14 nucleotides align to TRBD2. The CDR3 runs 17 residues. Germline-derived CDR1 and CDR2 are SNHLY and FYNNEI. Trimming took 4 bases from V and 4 from J; bases not matched to a gene: 8. DNA for the CDR3: TGTGCCAGCAGTGCTTTTGGACTAGCGGGAGGCGGAGAGACCCAGTACTTC. This encodes CASSAFGLAGGGETQYF.

The genes are TRBV7-9 and TRBJ2-7, with no clear D. The CDR3 is made up of 17 amino acids. Germline V lookup: CDR1 SEHNR, CDR2 FQNEAQ (reference sequence). V was shortened by 1 base and J by 3 bases, with 19 bases between the two germline ends. In DNA, the CDR3 is TGTGCCAGCAGCTTAGGGCGCCCGAACGAATTCCGCTACGAGCAGTACTTC. Amino acids: CASSLGRPNEFRYEQYF. The full variable domain, its missing parts supplied by reference TRBV7-9 and TRBJ2-7, is DTGVSQNPRHKITKRGQNVTFRCDPISEHNRLYWYRQTLGQGPEFLTYFQNEAQLEKSRLLSDRFSAERPKGSFSTLEIQRTEQGDSAMYLCASSLGRPNEFRYEQYFGPGTRLTVT.

The CDR3 spells CASSVRLAGGGTDTQYF. The CDR3 DNA follows: TGCGCCAGCAGCGTACGACTAGCGGGAGGGGGCACAGATACGCAGTATTTT. The chain recombines TRBV5-1 with TRBJ2-3, with TRBD2 matching over 14 bases. After removal of 4 bases from V and 1 base from J, the junction contained 5 bases not matched to a gene. Germline V lookup: CDR1 SGHRS, CDR2 YFSETQ. CDR3 length equals 17 residues.